These T cell receptor beta chains were read from a single sample in a study of response to subunit inactivated influenza vaccine. TCRdb reprocessed the RT-PCR reads with MiXCR, giving one entry per CDR3 protein. The repertoire consists of over 800,000 distinct CDR3 sequences, with roughly 20% occurring once and the leading ten covering 10%. Sequences were derived from PBMCs from blood, sampled roughly 5 days after vaccination. These receptors were taken from a man aged 50 or older who received an inactivated influenza vaccine. Both conserved end residues are part of each CDR3. Each record gives: CDR3 protein, V gene, J gene, D gene, CDR3 length. A D gene is named only where the DNA matches it firmly.

CASNLGQGNGYTF	TRBV7-2	TRBJ1-2	TRBD1	13
CASRGEGEAYEQYF	TRBV2	TRBJ2-7	.	14
CSARDPGGPNPYEQYF	TRBV20-1	TRBJ2-7	TRBD2	16
CASSLDWDTGELFF	TRBV5-4	TRBJ2-2	.	14
CASSQNQGDSYNEQFF	TRBV7-9	TRBJ2-1	.	16
CASSLSALVGNQPQHF	TRBV27	TRBJ1-5	.	16
CATSDAGTGGYTF	TRBV24-1	TRBJ1-2	.	13
CASSEEAGTSGAYEQFF	TRBV4-2	TRBJ2-1	TRBD2	17
CSASGERRLGGEQYF	TRBV20-1	TRBJ2-7	.	15
CASSKTGVRHNSPLHF	TRBV12-3/TRBV12-4	TRBJ1-6	TRBD1	16
CASSPGQGPYNEQFF	TRBV7-8	TRBJ2-1	TRBD1	15
CSAGVSSNRAYGYTF	TRBV20-1	TRBJ1-2	.	15
CSVEGADKETQYF	TRBV29-1	TRBJ2-5	.	13
CASSLGRGIQKAAETQYF	TRBV5-1	TRBJ2-5	.	18
CAHEGGNEQFF	TRBV28	TRBJ2-1	.	11
CSAPGQGDSNQPQHF	TRBV20-1	TRBJ1-5	TRBD1	15
CASSLETSGRSYNEQFF	TRBV11-3	TRBJ2-1	TRBD2	17
CAIGGGIGETQYF	TRBV10-3	TRBJ2-5	.	13
CASSSQGRSTGELFF	TRBV11-2	TRBJ2-2	.	15
CASSLGQARSPLHF	TRBV7-6	TRBJ1-6	TRBD1	14
CASSLAVGAGVAYNEQFF	TRBV5-1	TRBJ2-1	.	18
CASSQASRLAGGLAVNEQFF	TRBV4-1	TRBJ2-1	TRBD2	20
CATSSADRGNPYEQYF	TRBV15	TRBJ2-7	TRBD1	16
CASSSYSVTRPEQYF	TRBV7-2	TRBJ2-7	.	15
CACSSAPKWDLLYNEQFF	TRBV12-3/TRBV12-4	TRBJ2-1	.	18
CASSQDFLAGRYEQFF	TRBV4-2	TRBJ2-1	TRBD2	16
CAIRHQVGRNTEAFF	TRBV10-3	TRBJ1-1	.	15
CASSVGQGARRSSTEAFF	TRBV4-1	TRBJ1-1	TRBD1	18
CASKLGARAFF	TRBV2	TRBJ1-1	.	11
CASSLSGERVFNEQFF	TRBV7-2	TRBJ2-1	.	16
CASSTGWTGRSNQPQHF	TRBV6-2/TRBV6-3	TRBJ1-5	.	17
CASSSQGRTEAFF	TRBV5-1	TRBJ1-1	TRBD1	13
CASSYSRLTGGPHSTDTQYF	TRBV6-2/TRBV6-3	TRBJ2-3	TRBD1	20
CSATVRRVSTDTQYF	TRBV20-1	TRBJ2-3	.	15
CASRWDGRRTGELFF	TRBV12-3/TRBV12-4	TRBJ2-2	.	15